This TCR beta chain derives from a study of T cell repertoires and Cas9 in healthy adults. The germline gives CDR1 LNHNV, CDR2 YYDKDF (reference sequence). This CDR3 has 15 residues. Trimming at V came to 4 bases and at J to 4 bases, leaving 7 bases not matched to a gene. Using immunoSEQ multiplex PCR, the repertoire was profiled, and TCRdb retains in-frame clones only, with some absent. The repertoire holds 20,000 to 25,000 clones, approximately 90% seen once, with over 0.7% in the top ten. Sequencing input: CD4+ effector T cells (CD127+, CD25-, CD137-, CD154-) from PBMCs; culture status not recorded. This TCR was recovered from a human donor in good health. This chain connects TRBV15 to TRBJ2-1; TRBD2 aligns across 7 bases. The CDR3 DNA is TGTGCCACCAGCATAAGCGGGGCAATATACAATGAGCAGTTCTTC. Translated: CATSISGAIYNEQFF.